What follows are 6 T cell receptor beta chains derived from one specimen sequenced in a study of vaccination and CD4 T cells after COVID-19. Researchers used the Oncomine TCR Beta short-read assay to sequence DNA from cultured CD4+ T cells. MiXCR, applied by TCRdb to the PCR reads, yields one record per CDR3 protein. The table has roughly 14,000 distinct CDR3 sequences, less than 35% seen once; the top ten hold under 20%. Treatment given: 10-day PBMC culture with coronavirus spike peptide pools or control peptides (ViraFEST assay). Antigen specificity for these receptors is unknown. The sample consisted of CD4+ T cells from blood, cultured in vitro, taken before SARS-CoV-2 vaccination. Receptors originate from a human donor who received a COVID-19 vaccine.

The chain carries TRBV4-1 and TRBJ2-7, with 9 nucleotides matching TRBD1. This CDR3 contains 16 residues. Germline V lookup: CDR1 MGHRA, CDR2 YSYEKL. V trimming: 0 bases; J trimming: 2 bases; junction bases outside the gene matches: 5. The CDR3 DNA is TGCGCCAGCAGCCAAGAGCCGACAGGGGGGCCCTACGAGCAGTACTTC. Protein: CASSQEPTGGPYEQYF.

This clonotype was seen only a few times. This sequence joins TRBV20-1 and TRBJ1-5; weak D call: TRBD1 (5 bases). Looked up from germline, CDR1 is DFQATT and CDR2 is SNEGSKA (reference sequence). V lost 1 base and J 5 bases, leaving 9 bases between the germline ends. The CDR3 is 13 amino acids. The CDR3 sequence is CSARGRGHQPQHF. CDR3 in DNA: TGCAGTGCTAGAGGCCGGGGCCATCAGCCCCAGCATTTT.

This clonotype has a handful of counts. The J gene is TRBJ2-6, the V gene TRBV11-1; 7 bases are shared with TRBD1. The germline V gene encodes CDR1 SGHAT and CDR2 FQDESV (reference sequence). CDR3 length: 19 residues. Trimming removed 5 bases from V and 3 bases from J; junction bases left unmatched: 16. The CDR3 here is CASSPNSYRGLDGANVLTF. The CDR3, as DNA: TGTGCCAGCAGCCCCAATTCTTACAGGGGATTAGATGGGGCCAACGTCCTGACTTTC.

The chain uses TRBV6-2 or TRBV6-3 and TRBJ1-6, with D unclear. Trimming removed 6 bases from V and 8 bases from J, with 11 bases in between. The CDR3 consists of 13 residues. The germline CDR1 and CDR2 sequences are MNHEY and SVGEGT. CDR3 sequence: CASRNARDSPLHF. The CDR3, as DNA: TGTGCCAGCAGAAACGCGCGGGATTCACCCCTCCACTTT.

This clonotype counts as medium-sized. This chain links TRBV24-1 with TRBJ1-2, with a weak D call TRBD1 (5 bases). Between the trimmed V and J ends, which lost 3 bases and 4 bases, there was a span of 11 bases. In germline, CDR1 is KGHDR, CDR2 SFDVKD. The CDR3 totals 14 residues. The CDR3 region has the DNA TGTGCCACCAGTGATCGACCCGACAGCTATGGCTACACCTTC. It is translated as CATSDRPDSYGYTF.

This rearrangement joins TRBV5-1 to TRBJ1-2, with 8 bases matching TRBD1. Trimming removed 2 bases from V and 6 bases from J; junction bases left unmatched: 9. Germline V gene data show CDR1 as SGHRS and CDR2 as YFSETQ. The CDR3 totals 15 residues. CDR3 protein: CASSFAGTGENGYTF. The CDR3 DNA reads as TGCGCCAGCAGCTTCGCCGGGACAGGAGAGAATGGCTACACCTTC.